This T cell receptor beta chain was captured in a study of control samples from healthy donors and cancer patients. The CDR3 spans 15 residues. V lost 1 base and J 0 bases, leaving 9 bases between the germline ends. CDR1 LNHDA and CDR2 SQIVND come from the germline V gene (reference sequence). Data came from immunoSEQ multiplex PCR; TCRdb stores just in-frame clones and leaves some out. The sample yields around 94,000 clones, roughly nine tenths seen once. The material sequenced was blood. The chain employs TRBV19 and TRBJ1-2; D remains unclear. The receptor's source is a woman between 18 and 29 years old in good health. The CDR3 DNA reads as TGTGCCAGTAGTATAGGTACGGTCACTAACTATGGCTACACCTTC. It specifies CASSIGTVTNYGYTF.